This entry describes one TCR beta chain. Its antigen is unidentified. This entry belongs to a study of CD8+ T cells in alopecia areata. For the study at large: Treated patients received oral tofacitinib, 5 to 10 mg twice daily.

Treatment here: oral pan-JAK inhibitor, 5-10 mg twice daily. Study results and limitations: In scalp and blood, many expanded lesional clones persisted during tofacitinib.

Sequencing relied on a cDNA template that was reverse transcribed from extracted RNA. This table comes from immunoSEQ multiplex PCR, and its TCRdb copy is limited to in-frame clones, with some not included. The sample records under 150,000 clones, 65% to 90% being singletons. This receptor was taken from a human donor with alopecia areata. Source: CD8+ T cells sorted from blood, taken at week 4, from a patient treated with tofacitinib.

The CDR3 DNA sequence: TGTGCCAGCAGTTGGGAGACAGGGGCCCCCAATCCGGATACGCAGTATTTT. It encodes CASSWETGAPNPDTQYF. The rearrangement links TRBV27 to TRBJ2-3, with 8 bases fitting TRBD1. The CDR3 runs to 17 residues. Germline V gives CDR1 MNHEY, CDR2 SMNVEV (reference sequence). After removal of 4 bases from V and 6 bases from J, the junction contained 15 bases not matched to a gene.